These T cell receptor beta chains were read from a single sample in a study of T cells in pancreatic ductal adenocarcinoma. The table came from immunoSEQ multiplex PCR; TCRdb's copy has only in-frame clones and leaves some out. The sample yields around 100,000 clones, 90% to 95% seen once. Specimen: PBMCs. The origin of the receptors is a human donor with pancreatic ductal adenocarcinoma. Both conserved end residues are part of each CDR3. Fields, in order: CDR3 protein, CDR3 DNA, clone size, V gene, J gene, D gene. D genes are given only for firm matches. Rows may omit the clone size; those that give it use once, few, many or a size class.

CDR3: CASSLGRLAGGDNEQFF; DNA: TGTGCCAGCAGCTTGGGGCGACTAGCGGGAGGAGACAATGAGCAGTTCTTC; size: NA; V: TRBV11-3; J: TRBJ2-1; D: TRBD2
CDR3: CAISESGGEQFF; DNA: TGTGCCATCAGTGAGTCGGGGGGTGAGCAGTTCTTC; size: NA; V: TRBV10-3; J: TRBJ2-1; D: NA
CDR3: CASSLGAGLAEYEQYF; DNA: TGTGCCAGCAGCTTAGGGGCGGGGCTAGCGGAGTACGAGCAGTACTTC; size: NA; V: TRBV7-8; J: TRBJ2-7; D: TRBD2
CDR3: CASSSGINTEAFF; DNA: TGTGCCAGCAGTTCAGGGATAAACACTGAAGCTTTCTTT; size: NA; V: TRBV6-5; J: TRBJ1-1; D: NA
CDR3: CASREGRTRDTQYF; DNA: TGTGCCAGCAGGGAGGGTCGTACACGCGATACGCAGTATTTT; size: once; V: TRBV2; J: TRBJ2-3; D: NA
CDR3: CASLQGPYGYTF; DNA: TGTGCCTCCCTCCAGGGGCCCTATGGCTACACCTTC; size: once; V: TRBV28; J: TRBJ1-2; D: NA
CDR3: CASTPVGGAVTGELFF; DNA: TGTGCCAGCACACCAGTGGGGGGGGCGGTCACCGGGGAGCTGTTTTTT; size: NA; V: TRBV9; J: TRBJ2-2; D: NA
CDR3: CASSARTAAIGEKLFF; DNA: TGTGCCAGCAGTGCCCGGACTGCCGCAATCGGTGAAAAACTGTTTTTT; size: NA; V: TRBV27; J: TRBJ1-4; D: NA
CDR3: CASSEVWSSAGGPDTQYF; DNA: TGTGCCAGCAGTGAAGTGTGGTCTTCAGCGGGAGGACCAGATACGCAGTATTTT; size: NA; V: TRBV25-1; J: TRBJ2-3; D: TRBD2
CDR3: CASSLGPLAGQETQYF; DNA: TGTGCTAGCAGCTTAGGACCACTAGCGGGGCAAGAGACCCAGTACTTC; size: NA; V: TRBV7-7; J: TRBJ2-5; D: TRBD2
CDR3: CASSQDRGQPQHF; DNA: TGTGCCAGCAGCCAAGACAGAGGGCAGCCCCAGCATTTT; size: NA; V: TRBV14; J: TRBJ1-5; D: NA
CDR3: CASSYTGRETQYF; DNA: TGTGCCAGCAGCTATACAGGGCGCGAGACCCAGTACTTC; size: NA; V: TRBV7-6; J: TRBJ2-5; D: NA
CDR3: CASSLSGSSYNEQFF; DNA: TGTGCTAGCAGCTTAAGCGGCAGCTCCTACAATGAGCAGTTCTTC; size: NA; V: TRBV7-7; J: TRBJ2-1; D: NA
CDR3: CASSSTGEKLFF; DNA: TGTGCCAGCAGCTCGACAGGGGAAAAACTGTTTTTT; size: NA; V: TRBV7-2; J: TRBJ1-4; D: TRBD1
CDR3: CASSAGTKDNEQFF; DNA: TGTGCCAGCAGCGCCGGGACTAAGGACAATGAGCAGTTCTTC; size: once; V: TRBV9; J: TRBJ2-1; D: TRBD2
CDR3: CASSPGGDTEAFF; DNA: TGTGCCAGCTCACCAGGGGGGGACACTGAAGCTTTCTTT; size: NA; V: TRBV18; J: TRBJ1-1; D: NA
CDR3: CASSLTGASTNEQFF; DNA: TGTGCCAGCAGCTTAACTGGGGCCAGTACCAATGAGCAGTTCTTC; size: NA; V: TRBV7-9; J: TRBJ2-1; D: NA
CDR3: CASSARLAIHEQYF; DNA: TGTGCCAGCAGTGCAAGACTAGCGATTCACGAGCAGTACTTC; size: NA; V: TRBV2; J: TRBJ2-7; D: TRBD2
CDR3: CASSDSYEQYF; DNA: TGTGCCAGCTCGGACAGTTACGAGCAGTACTTC; size: NA; V: TRBV28; J: TRBJ2-7; D: NA
CDR3: CASSHALAAPSYEQYF; DNA: TGTGCCAGCAGCCATGCGCTAGCGGCACCTTCCTACGAGCAGTACTTC; size: NA; V: TRBV28; J: TRBJ2-7; D: TRBD2
CDR3: CASSLELAGESEQFF; DNA: TGTGCCAGCAGCTTGGAACTAGCGGGAGAAAGTGAGCAGTTCTTC; size: NA; V: TRBV5-4; J: TRBJ2-1; D: TRBD2
CDR3: CASSSGLAGDIDTQYF; DNA: TGTGCCAGCAGCTCGGGACTAGCGGGAGATATAGATACGCAGTATTTT; size: NA; V: TRBV11-2; J: TRBJ2-3; D: TRBD2
CDR3: CASSLRKGGTDTQYF; DNA: TGTGCCAGCAGCTTGCGAAAAGGGGGAACAGATACGCAGTATTTT; size: NA; V: TRBV7-9; J: TRBJ2-3; D: NA